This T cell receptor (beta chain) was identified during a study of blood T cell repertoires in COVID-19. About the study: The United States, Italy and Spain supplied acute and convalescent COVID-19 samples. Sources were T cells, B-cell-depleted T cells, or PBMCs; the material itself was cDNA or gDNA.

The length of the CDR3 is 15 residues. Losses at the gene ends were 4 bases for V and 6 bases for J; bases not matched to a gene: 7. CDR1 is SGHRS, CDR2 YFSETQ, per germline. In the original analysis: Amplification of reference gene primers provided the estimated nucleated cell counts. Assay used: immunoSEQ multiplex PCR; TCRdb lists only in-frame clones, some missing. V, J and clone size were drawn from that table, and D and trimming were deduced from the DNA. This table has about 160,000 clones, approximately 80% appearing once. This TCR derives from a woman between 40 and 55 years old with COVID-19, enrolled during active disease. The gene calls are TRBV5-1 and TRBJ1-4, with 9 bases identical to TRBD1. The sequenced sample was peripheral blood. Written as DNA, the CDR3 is TGCGCCAGCAGCAAGGACAGGGGAGGTGATGAAAAACTGTTTTTT. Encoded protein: CASSKDRGGDEKLFF.